The T cell receptor beta chain described here comes from a study of blood T cell repertoires in COVID-19. On the study more broadly: PBMCs, B-cell-depleted T cells, or T cells were the source of the cDNA or gDNA that made up the material.

In the study's own analysis: Counts of nucleated cells, estimated from reference gene primer amplification, were obtained. The method was immunoSEQ multiplex PCR; TCRdb's version includes in-frame clones alone and lacks a portion of them. The V and J calls and clone size come from that table; D and trimming were worked out from the DNA. The sample yields about 62,000 clones, around 90% seen once. V lost 4 bases to trimming and J lost 2 bases; unmatched junction nucleotides: 5. Germline-derived CDR1 and CDR2 are LGHDT and YNNKEL (reference sequence). This CDR3 comprises 16 residues. The receptor was derived from a man in his sixties or seventies with acute or convalescent COVID-19. The sequencing input was peripheral blood. The genes are TRBV3-1 (or the pseudogene TRBV3-2) and TRBJ2-2; 9 positions match TRBD2. CDR3 sequence (DNA): TGTGCCAGCAGCCGCCCTAGCGGGGCTAACACCGGGGAGCTGTTTTTT. Translated, it gives CASSRPSGANTGELFF.